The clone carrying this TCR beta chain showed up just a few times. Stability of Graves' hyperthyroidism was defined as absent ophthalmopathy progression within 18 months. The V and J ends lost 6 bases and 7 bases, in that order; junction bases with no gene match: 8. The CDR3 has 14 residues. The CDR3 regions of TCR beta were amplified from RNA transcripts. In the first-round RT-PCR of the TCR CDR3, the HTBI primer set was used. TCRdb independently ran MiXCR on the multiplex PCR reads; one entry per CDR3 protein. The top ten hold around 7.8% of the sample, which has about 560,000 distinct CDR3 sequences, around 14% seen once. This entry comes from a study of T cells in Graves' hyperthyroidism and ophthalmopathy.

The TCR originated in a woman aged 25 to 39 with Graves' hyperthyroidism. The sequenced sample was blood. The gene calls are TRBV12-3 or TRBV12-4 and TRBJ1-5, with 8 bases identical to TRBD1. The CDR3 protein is CASSTGTGRQPQHF. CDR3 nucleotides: TGTGCCAGCAGCACCGGGACAGGAAGACAGCCCCAGCATTTT.